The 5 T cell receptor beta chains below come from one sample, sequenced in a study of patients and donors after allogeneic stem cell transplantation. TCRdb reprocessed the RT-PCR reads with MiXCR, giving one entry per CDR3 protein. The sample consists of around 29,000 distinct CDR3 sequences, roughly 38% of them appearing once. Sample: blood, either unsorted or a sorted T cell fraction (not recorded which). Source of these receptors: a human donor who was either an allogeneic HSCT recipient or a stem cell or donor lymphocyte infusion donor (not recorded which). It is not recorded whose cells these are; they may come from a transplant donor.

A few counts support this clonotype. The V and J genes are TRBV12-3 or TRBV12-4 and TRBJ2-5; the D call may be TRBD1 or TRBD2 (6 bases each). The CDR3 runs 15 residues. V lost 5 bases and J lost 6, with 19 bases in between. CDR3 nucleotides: TGTGCCAGCAGTCCGTCGGGACGGGGGCGTAAGACCCAGTACTTC. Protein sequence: CASSPSGRGRKTQYF.

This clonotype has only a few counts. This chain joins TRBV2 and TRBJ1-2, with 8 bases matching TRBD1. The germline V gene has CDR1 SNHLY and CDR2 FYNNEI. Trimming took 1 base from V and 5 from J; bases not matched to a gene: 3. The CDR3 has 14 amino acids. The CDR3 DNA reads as TGTGCCAGCAGTGAAGGGACAGGGTATTATGGCTACACCTTC. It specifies CASSEGTGYYGYTF.

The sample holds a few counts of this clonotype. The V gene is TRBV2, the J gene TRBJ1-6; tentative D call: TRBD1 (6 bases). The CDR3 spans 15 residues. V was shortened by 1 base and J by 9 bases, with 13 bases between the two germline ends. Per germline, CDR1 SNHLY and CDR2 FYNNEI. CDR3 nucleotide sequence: TGTGCCAGCAGTGAAGATACGGGGGGCGCTTCACCCCTCCACTTT. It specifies CASSEDTGGASPLHF.

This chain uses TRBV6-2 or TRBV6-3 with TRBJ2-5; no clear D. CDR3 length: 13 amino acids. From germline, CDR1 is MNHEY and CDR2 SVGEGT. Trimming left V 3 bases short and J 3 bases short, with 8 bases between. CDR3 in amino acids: CASSYLTEETQYF. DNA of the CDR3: TGTGCCAGCAGTTATTTGACGGAAGAGACCCAGTACTTC.

The CDR3 DNA reads as TGTGCCAGCAGCTTAAGGGTGGAGTATGGCTACACCTTC. It translates to CASSLRVEYGYTF. The rearrangement links TRBV7-2 to TRBJ1-2, with unresolved D. Germline loops: CDR1 SGHTA, CDR2 FQGNSA. Trimming shortened V by 2 bases and J by 5 bases, and 9 bases separated the two germline ends. The CDR3 length is 13 residues.